What follows are 24 T cell receptor beta chains derived from one specimen sequenced in a study of beta chain features in type 1 diabetes. Every isolated RNA sample was fully reverse transcribed, so sequencing captured expressed TCRB transcripts. Data came from immunoSEQ multiplex PCR; TCRdb stores just in-frame clones and leaves some out. The data contain around 140,000 clones, roughly 10% of them singletons. Their antigen targets remain unknown. Study-wide results and limits: TCRB CDR3s were moderately but significantly shorter in Type 1 diabetes patients in all four CD4+ subsets.

The specimen sequenced was central memory CD4+ T cells from blood. The source is a young man with type 1 diabetes.

This clone was observed a handful of times. V is TRBV7-8 and J is TRBJ1-1; 7 bases fit TRBD1. Germline values: CDR1 SGHVS, CDR2 FQNEAQ. The trim removed 5 bases at V and 1 base at J, leaving 4 bases unmatched. This CDR3 contains 14 residues. The CDR3 nucleotides read TGTGCCAGCAGCACCAACAGGGGGAACACTGAAGCTTTCTTT. As protein: CASSTNRGNTEAFF.

This clone was seen only a few times. The V call is TRBV2, the J call TRBJ2-5, with D hard to call. The CDR3 consists of 13 residues. V lost 6 bases, J lost 4 bases, and 12 bases lay in between. Germline assignment: CDR1 SNHLY and CDR2 FYNNEI. CDR3 region: CASSLISRETQYF. The CDR3 bases are TGTGCCAGCAGCCTGATCTCGAGAGAGACCCAGTACTTC.

Worth noting for this clone: Within the sample, other DNA sequences also encode this same CDR3. J is TRBJ2-3 and V is TRBV5-1; TRBD2 aligns across 7 bases. CDR1 and CDR2 (germline): SGHRS, YFSETQ. J gave up 0 bases and V 5 bases, and 0 bases lay outside the gene matches. CDR3 length equals 13 residues. The CDR3 sequence: CASSSGSTDTQYF. CDR3 nucleotide sequence: TGCGCCAGCAGTAGCGGGAGCACAGATACGCAGTATTTT.

The chain couples TRBV30 to TRBJ1-1; D is ambiguous. Trimming stripped 0 bases from V and 10 bases from J, with 12 bases between. Germline V gene sequence: CDR1 GTSNPN, CDR2 SVGIG (reference sequence). The length of the CDR3 is 12 residues. The CDR3 coding sequence is TGTGCCTGGAGTGTACCCTTGGTCGGAGCTTTCTTT. Translated, it gives CAWSVPLVGAFF.

This clone was counted a single time. The chain combines TRBV9 with TRBJ1-6; 7 nucleotides align to TRBD1. Germline V lookup: CDR1 SGDLS, CDR2 YYNGEE. V gave up 0 bases and J gave up 10 bases; unmatched junction bases: 7. The CDR3 totals 15 residues. The CDR3 sequence is CASSVAARGKSPLHF. In DNA form, the CDR3 reads TGTGCCAGCAGCGTAGCAGCCAGGGGGAAGTCACCCCTCCACTTT. The complete variable domain, with remaining parts taken from reference TRBV9 and TRBJ1-6, reads DSGVTQTPKHLITATGQRVTLRCSPRSGDLSVYWYQQSLDQGLQFLIQYYNGEERAKGNILERFSAQQFPDLHSELNLSSLELGDSALYFCASSVAARGKSPLHFGNGTRLTVT.

In its sample, this clone was seen a few times. The V and J genes are TRBV7-2 and TRBJ2-4; tentatively, D is TRBD1 (5 bases). CDR3 length: 13 residues. Germline V gene data show CDR1 as SGHTA and CDR2 as FQGNSA. V lost 5 bases and J lost 12, with 17 bases in between. CDR3: CASSQGQGGNQYF. CDR3 nucleotide sequence: TGTGCCAGCAGCCAAGGGCAGGGCGGAAATCAGTACTTC. Variable domain in full (rest from reference TRBV7-2 and TRBJ2-4): GAGVSQSPSNKVTEKGKDVELRCDPISGHTALYWYRQSLGQGLEFLIYFQGNSAPDKSGLPSDRFSAERTGGSVSTLTIQRTQQEDSAVYLCASSQGQGGNQYFGAGTRLSVL.

This clone has just a few counts. This chain links TRBV2 with TRBJ1-5; weak D call: TRBD1 (6 bases). CDR3 length: 13 residues. Looked up from germline, CDR1 is SNHLY and CDR2 is FYNNEI. With 6 bases removed from V and 7 bases from J, the gap between germline ends came to 13 bases. The chain's CDR3 is CASSGQSGQPQHF. CDR3 bases: TGTGCCAGCAGCGGACAGTCGGGGCAGCCCCAGCATTTT.

This clone has only a few counts. The chain links TRBV2 to TRBJ1-6; D ambiguous. The ends were cut back, 2 bases at V and 0 bases at J, with 11 bases in the middle. Germline CDR1 and CDR2: SNHLY and FYNNEI. The CDR3 spans 17 residues. As DNA, the CDR3 is TGTGCCAGCAGTGAACGTTCCCCTAGCTCCTATAATTCACCCCTCCACTTT. It codes for CASSERSPSSYNSPLHF.

The J gene is TRBJ1-1, the V gene TRBV6-5; tentatively, D is TRBD1 (5 bases). The CDR3 consists of 13 residues. Germline-derived CDR1 and CDR2 are MNHEY and SVGAGI. V was trimmed by 5 bases and J by 5 bases, leaving 12 bases between them. The CDR3, as DNA: TGTGCCAGCAGTGGGACTGAGGGGACTGAAGCTTTCTTT. Protein sequence: CASSGTEGTEAFF.

The chain employs TRBV7-2 and TRBJ1-5; D unclear. The CDR3 totals 13 residues. Trimming shortened V by 1 base and J by 6 bases, and 7 bases separated the two germline ends. Per the germline V gene, CDR1 is SGHTA and CDR2 is FQGNSA. The CDR3 DNA is TGTGCCAGCAGCTTAGGGGCTGCTCAGCCCCAGCATTTT. It encodes CASSLGAAQPQHF.

This sequence joins TRBV19 and TRBJ1-2, with 7 bases identical to TRBD1. The CDR3 totals 12 residues. CDR1 is LNHDA, CDR2 SQIVND, per germline (reference sequence). V lost 9 bases and J lost 8; bases outside the gene matches: 9. The CDR3 region is CASFDRVGGYTF. In DNA form, the CDR3 reads TGTGCCAGCTTCGACAGGGTAGGAGGCTACACCTTC.

This rearrangement joins TRBV6-1 to TRBJ2-2, with a weak D call TRBD1 (6 bases). This CDR3 has 15 residues. The V end lost 1 base, the J end lost 6 bases, and 12 bases lay between the germline ends. The germline V gene encodes CDR1 MNHNS and CDR2 SASEGT. The CDR3 region has the DNA TGTGCCAGCAGTGAAGGGGGGACAATCCCCGGGGAGCTGTTTTTT. Its translation: CASSEGGTIPGELFF.

This clone has just a few counts. This rearrangement joins TRBV6-6 to TRBJ1-1; 7 bases line up with TRBD1. This CDR3 comprises 12 residues. Per the germline V gene, CDR1 is MNHNY and CDR2 is SVGAGI (reference sequence). V gave up 5 bases and J gave up 7 bases; unmatched junction bases: 4. The CDR3 region is CASSLRDSEAFF. CDR3 DNA: TGTGCCAGCAGTCTCCGGGACAGTGAAGCTTTCTTT.

This chain uses TRBV6-6 with TRBJ2-1; 10 nucleotides agree with TRBD2. Germline CDR1 is MNHNY and CDR2 is SVGAGI (reference sequence). Trimming at V came to 2 bases and at J to 7 bases, leaving 5 bases not matched to a gene. The CDR3 runs to 15 residues. CDR3 protein: CASSYGAGGRNEQFF. Written as DNA, the CDR3 is TGTGCCAGCAGTTACGGAGCGGGGGGGCGGAATGAGCAGTTCTTC.

The chain joins TRBV11-2 to TRBJ2-7; 9 bases are a match to TRBD2. V shed 5 bases, J shed 0 bases, and the junction held 8 bases outside the gene matches. The CDR3 totals 16 residues. Germline V CDR1 and CDR2: SGHAT, FQNNGV. CDR3 in DNA: TGTGCCAGCAGCCTCGGCCCTAGCGGGAACTCCTACGAGCAGTACTTC. It codes for CASSLGPSGNSYEQYF.

The V and J genes are TRBV7-2 and TRBJ1-6; D is perhaps TRBD1 (5 bases). V was shortened by 4 bases and J by 8 bases, with 18 bases between the two germline ends. The CDR3 length is 16 residues. From germline, CDR1 is SGHTA and CDR2 FQGNSA. CDR3 amino acids: CASSWSTDGGDSPLHF. The CDR3 region has the DNA TGTGCCAGCAGCTGGTCGACAGACGGTGGTGATTCACCCCTCCACTTT.

This clone was seen more than once but under ten times. This chain joins TRBV16 and TRBJ1-1; D not resolved. The V gene lost 1 base and the J gene lost 1 base, with 7 bases spanning the gap. Germline CDR1 and CDR2: KGHSY and FQNENV. This CDR3 has 14 residues. CDR3 in amino acids: CASSQLLRNTEAFF. The CDR3 DNA reads as TGTGCCAGCAGCCAATTACTGCGGAACACTGAAGCTTTCTTT.

This clone turned up a few times. The chain joins TRBV29-1 to TRBJ2-1, with D unresolved. The germline V gene has CDR1 SQVTM and CDR2 ANQGSEA. The CDR3 extends over 10 amino acids. V was cut by 6 bases and J by 4 bases, with 4 bases left in between. CDR3: CSVQYNEQFF. The CDR3 bases are TGCAGCGTACAGTACAATGAGCAGTTCTTC.

This clone was found a few times. At one end, the junction sequence differs from germline, possibly due to a read error. The rearrangement joins TRBV6-5 to TRBJ2-7; TRBD1 matches at 7 bases. In germline, CDR1 is MNHEY, CDR2 SVGAGI. This CDR3 comprises 11 residues. The CDR3 DNA sequence: TGTGCCAGCAGTTTGAGGGACAGATGGTTCTTC. Translation: CASSLRDRWFF.

The CDR3 DNA follows: TGTGCCAGCAGCACGGGACTAGCGGGGGTTGGCGAGCAGTACTTC. Protein: CASSTGLAGVGEQYF. The rearrangement joins TRBV7-2 to TRBJ2-7; the match to TRBD2 covers 14 bases. V lost 5 bases, J lost 6 bases, and 6 bases stayed unmatched. There are 15 residues in the CDR3. CDR1 is SGHTA, CDR2 FQGNSA, per germline. Full variable domain (missing parts from reference TRBV7-2 and TRBJ2-7): GAGVSQSPSNKVTEKGKDVELRCDPISGHTALYWYRQSLGQGLEFLIYFQGNSAPDKSGLPSDRFSAERTGGSVSTLTIQRTQQEDSAVYLCASSTGLAGVGEQYFGPGTRLTVT.

This clone was counted only a few times. V and J are TRBV10-3 and TRBJ1-1, with TRBD1 as a possible D gene (5 bases). The V end lost 8 bases, the J end lost 3 bases, and 10 bases lay between the germline ends. The CDR3 is made up of 12 amino acids. Germline V gives CDR1 ENHRY, CDR2 SYGVKD. CDR3 sequence: CAIAGVDTEAFF. In DNA, the CDR3 is TGTGCCATCGCGGGGGTGGACACTGAAGCTTTCTTT.

The rearrangement links TRBV5-1 to TRBJ2-3; D call uncertain. Germline V lookup: CDR1 SGHRS, CDR2 YFSETQ. Trimming shortened V by 1 base and J by 2 bases, and 8 bases separated the two germline ends. The CDR3 extends over 14 amino acids. The CDR3 loop is CASSLIGDTDTQYF. The DNA for the CDR3 is TGCGCCAGCAGCTTGATCGGAGACACAGATACGCAGTATTTT.

This clone was seen only a few times. The chain uses TRBV18 and TRBJ1-1, with D possibly TRBD1 on 5 matching bases. The V end lost 6 bases, the J end lost 6 bases, and 14 bases lay between the germline ends. Germline-derived CDR1 and CDR2 are KGHSH and LQKENI. The CDR3 covers 13 residues. The CDR3 nucleotides are TGTGCCAGCTCCTCGGGGGGGAGATCTGAAGCTTTCTTT. As protein: CASSSGGRSEAFF.

This chain links TRBV5-4 with TRBJ2-3; 10 bases agree with TRBD2. Germline CDR1 and CDR2: SGHNT and YYREEE (reference sequence). This CDR3 comprises 19 residues. With V trimmed by 4 bases and J by 3 bases, 17 bases remained unmatched. The CDR3, as DNA: TGTGCCAGCAGCCTGACTAGAGGAGAAGCGGGGGGGCGGACAGATACGCAGTATTTT. Translation gives CASSLTRGEAGGRTDTQYF.